The 32 T cell receptor beta chains below were found in one sample sequenced in a study of blood T cell repertoires in COVID-19. TCRdb keeps only in-frame clones here, not all; method: immunoSEQ multiplex PCR. The sample has approximately 46,000 clones, approximately 86% seen once. Material for sequencing was peripheral blood. Receptors originate from a man between 60 and 75 years old with active or convalescent COVID-19.

The V gene is TRBV6-1, the J gene TRBJ1-5; possible D gene TRBD1, 5 bases. Germline V gives CDR1 MNHNS, CDR2 SASEGT. Trimming stripped 2 bases from V and 6 bases from J, with 14 bases between. This CDR3 spans 15 amino acids. The CDR3 DNA is TGTGCCAGCAGTGAAATTCTCAGGGATAGTCAGCCCCAGCATTTT. This encodes CASSEILRDSQPQHF.

The chain is built from TRBV5-1 and TRBJ2-3; TRBD2 aligns across 9 bases. The germline V gene has CDR1 SGHRS and CDR2 YFSETQ. V lost 0 bases and J lost 0; bases outside the gene matches: 2. The CDR3 covers 16 residues. The CDR3 nucleotides read TGCGCCAGCAGCTTGGGAGCGGGGGGAAGCACAGATACGCAGTATTTT. This sequence encodes CASSLGAGGSTDTQYF.

The chain has TRBV7-6 and TRBJ2-3, with 7 nucleotides matching TRBD1. Germline values: CDR1 SGHVS, CDR2 FNYEAQ. The CDR3 is made up of 16 amino acids. J gave up 5 bases and V 7 bases, and 15 bases lay outside the gene matches. The CDR3 DNA reads as TGTGCCAGCAACAATAGGGGACAGTGGGGGAGAGATACGCAGTATTTT. As protein: CASNNRGQWGRDTQYF.

A word on this clone: A read error may produce the germline difference seen at one junction end. The rearrangement joins TRBV2 to TRBJ1-6; 7 bases agree with TRBD1. CDR1 is SNHLY, CDR2 FYNNEI, per germline. The CDR3 runs 13 residues. The CDR3 here is CASSEARAGQKVF. The CDR3 DNA follows: TGTGCCAGCAGTGAAGCAAGGGCGGGACAGAAGGTATTT.

This clone was counted once. The rearrangement uses TRBV29-1 and TRBJ1-1; no clear D gene. Germline CDR1 SQVTM, CDR2 ANQGSEA. This CDR3 comprises 10 residues. V lost 4 bases and J 8 bases, leaving 8 bases between the germline ends. CDR3 sequence (DNA): TGCAGCGTTGTTAGGAGGGAAGCTTTCTTT. This codes for CSVVRREAFF.

The J gene is TRBJ2-5, the V gene TRBV7-3; TRBD1 matches at 7 bases. The CDR3 covers 15 residues. Per the germline V gene, CDR1 is SGHTA and CDR2 is FQGTGA. After removal of 3 bases from V and 2 bases from J, the junction contained 6 bases not matched to a gene. The CDR3: CASSLMGTAQETQYF. CDR3 coding DNA: TGTGCCAGCAGCTTGATGGGGACAGCACAAGAGACCCAGTACTTC.

The genes are TRBV28 and TRBJ2-7, with D possibly TRBD2 on 5 matching bases. This CDR3 comprises 16 residues. The germline gives CDR1 MDHEN, CDR2 SYDVKM. V lost 4 bases and J 3 bases, leaving 19 bases between the germline ends. The CDR3 coding sequence is TGTGCCAGCAGTTCCCCCGGGATCATAAGAATCTACGAGCAGTACTTC. It is translated as CASSSPGIIRIYEQYF.

The chain carries TRBV24-1 and TRBJ2-7; D may be TRBD2 (6 bases). The V gene's germline CDR1 is KGHDR and CDR2 SFDVKD. The CDR3 has 13 residues. V was pared by 9 bases and J by 0 bases, with 11 bases between. The CDR3 DNA follows: TGTGCCACCCGCGGGACGGCCTCCTACGAGCAGTACTTC. Protein sequence: CATRGTASYEQYF.

The chain combines TRBV5-1 with TRBJ2-1; 10 bases fit TRBD2. Germline CDR1 SGHRS, CDR2 YFSETQ. The CDR3 covers 15 residues. V lost 1 base, J lost 6 bases, and 4 bases stayed unmatched. The CDR3: CASSLLAGATNEQFF. The DNA for the CDR3 is TGCGCCAGCAGCTTGCTAGCGGGGGCCACCAATGAGCAGTTCTTC.

This clone was seen a handful of times. The chain has TRBV4-2 and TRBJ1-6; a possible D gene is TRBD1 (5 bases). The CDR3 sequence is 16 residues long. V was pared by 0 bases and J by 10 bases, with 16 bases between. Looked up from germline, CDR1 is LGHNA and CDR2 is YNFKEQ. The CDR3 is CASSQDRSQGGSPLHF. DNA of the CDR3: TGTGCCAGCAGCCAAGATCGTTCTCAGGGAGGCTCACCCCTCCACTTT.

The chain recombines TRBV28 with TRBJ2-5; 9 bases match TRBD2. CDR1 and CDR2 from the germline V gene are MDHEN and SYDVKM. This CDR3 contains 17 residues. V was clipped by 6 bases and J by 5 bases; unmatched bases: 16. CDR3 coding DNA: TGTGCCAGCAGGGTGGCTGGCGGGGGGGCCAAGTGGGAGACCCAGTACTTC. Translated, it gives CASRVAGGGAKWETQYF. The full variable domain, completed using reference TRBV28 and TRBJ2-5, is DVKVTQSSRYLVKRTGEKVFLECVQDMDHENMFWYRQDPGLGLRLIYFSYDVKMKEKGDIPEGYSVSREKKERFSLILESASTNQTSMYLCASRVAGGGAKWETQYFGPGTRLLVL.

This sequence joins TRBV18 and TRBJ1-1; D might be TRBD1 (6 bases). Trimming took off 4 bases at V and 1 base at J, with 7 bases between the two ends. The germline CDR1 and CDR2 sequences are KGHSH and LQKENI. The CDR3 runs to 13 residues. CDR3 DNA: TGTGCCAGCTCACGGGACAAGAACACTGAAGCTTTCTTT. Its translation: CASSRDKNTEAFF. Using reference TRBV18 and TRBJ1-1 for the parts outside the CDR3, the full variable domain is NAGVMQNPRHLVRRRGQEARLRCSPMKGHSHVYWYRQLPEEGLKFMVYLQKENIIDESGMPKERFSAEFPKEGPSILRIQQVVRGDSAAYFCASSRDKNTEAFFGQGTRLTVV.

The J gene is TRBJ2-7, the V gene TRBV10-3, with D unclear. V dropped 0 bases and J dropped 3 bases, with 3 bases sitting between them. CDR3 length equals 12 residues. The germline V gene encodes CDR1 ENHRY and CDR2 SYGVKD. The CDR3 DNA is TGTGCCATCAGTGAGTCTCGCTACGAGCAGTACTTC. Amino acid sequence: CAISESRYEQYF.

V gene TRBV28 combines with J gene TRBJ2-1, with 7 bases aligning to TRBD1. Germline CDR1 reads MDHEN; CDR2 reads SYDVKM. The V and J ends lost 11 bases and 3 bases, in that order; junction bases with no gene match: 10. The CDR3 covers 14 residues. CDR3 nucleotide sequence: TGTGCCGCCCAGGACAGGATGAACTACAATGAGCAGTTCTTC. Translated, it gives CAAQDRMNYNEQFF.

This sequence joins TRBV25-1 and TRBJ2-3; the D gene is possibly TRBD1 (6 bases). Trimming took 3 bases from V and 3 from J, leaving 10 bases between them. The germline CDR1 and CDR2 sequences are MGHDK and SYGVNS. There are 14 residues in the CDR3. CDR3 amino acids: CASSDSRGTDTQYF. CDR3 DNA: TGTGCCAGCAGTGATAGCAGGGGTACAGATACGCAGTATTTT.

This clone has just one count. The CDR3 spells CASSPWDREADTQYF. The CDR3 DNA is TGCGCCAGCAGCCCCTGGGACAGGGAGGCAGATACGCAGTATTTT. The chain links TRBV5-1 to TRBJ2-3, with 9 bases fitting TRBD1. The CDR3 spans 15 residues. Germline V CDR1 and CDR2: SGHRS, YFSETQ. With 4 bases clipped from V and 4 bases from J, the junction kept 7 bases outside the gene matches.

The chain uses TRBV7-6 and TRBJ1-1, with 7 bases matching TRBD1. Germline trimming cut 5 bases from V and 4 bases from J; bases unmatched to any gene: 10. This CDR3 region has 15 residues. Germline-derived CDR1 and CDR2 are SGHVS and FNYEAQ. The CDR3 loop is CASSPRGHGGTEAFF. The CDR3 DNA follows: TGTGCCAGCAGCCCAAGGGGGCACGGTGGCACTGAAGCTTTCTTT. The whole variable domain, remainder taken from reference TRBV7-6 and TRBJ1-1, is GAGVSQSPRYKVTKRGQDVALRCDPISGHVSLYWYRQALGQGPEFLTYFNYEAQQDKSGLPNDRFSAERPEGSISTLTIQRTEQRDSAMYRCASSPRGHGGTEAFFGQGTRLTVV.

This chain connects TRBV6-8 to TRBJ2-7, with a tentative D call TRBD1 (5 bases). CDR1 MNHGY and CDR2 SAAAGT come from the germline V gene. This CDR3 has 16 amino acids. The V gene lost 8 bases and the J gene lost 4 bases, with 24 bases spanning the gap. This chain's CDR3 is CASPPPPRQRPYEQYF. The CDR3 DNA sequence: TGTGCCAGCCCTCCTCCCCCGAGACAGAGGCCTTACGAGCAGTACTTC.

The rearrangement joins TRBV2 to TRBJ2-3; 9 positions match TRBD2. Germline-derived CDR1 and CDR2 are SNHLY and FYNNEI. This CDR3 is 15 amino acids long. After removal of 5 bases from V and 6 bases from J, the junction contained 9 bases not matched to a gene. CDR3 nucleotide sequence: TGTGCCAGCAGTCCCAGCGGGGGGTTAGGGGATACGCAGTATTTT. This gives the protein CASSPSGGLGDTQYF.

This sequence joins TRBV24-1 and TRBJ2-3; 8 bases fit TRBD1. Germline CDR1 KGHDR, CDR2 SFDVKD. The V segment lost 8 bases and the J segment 6 bases; nucleotides outside the gene matches: 9. The CDR3 length is 14 residues. CDR3 in DNA: TGTGCCACCACCCCGACAGGGGAGCTGGATACGCAGTATTTT. It translates to CATTPTGELDTQYF.

This chain connects TRBV12-3 or TRBV12-4 to TRBJ1-5; TRBD1 matches at 7 bases. Trimming at V came to 6 bases and at J to 5 bases, leaving 4 bases not matched to a gene. This CDR3 has 13 residues. CDR3 sequence: CASSGQDDQPQHF. As DNA, the CDR3 is TGTGCCAGCAGCGGACAGGACGATCAGCCCCAGCATTTT.

The rearrangement links TRBV5-1 to TRBJ1-5, with D hard to call. V was cut by 3 bases and J by 2 bases, with 15 bases left in between. Germline values: CDR1 SGHRS, CDR2 YFSETQ. The CDR3 runs 16 residues. The CDR3 sequence: CASSSGGPGGNQPQHF. The DNA of the CDR3 is TGCGCCAGCAGCTCGGGAGGACCAGGCGGCAATCAGCCCCAGCATTTT.

CDR3 sequence (DNA): TGTGCCTGGAGTGTACTAACAGGGCTGGGACCTAACTATGGCTACACCTTC. Translating gives CAWSVLTGLGPNYGYTF. The genes are TRBV30 and TRBJ1-2, with D perhaps matching TRBD1 (6 bases). This CDR3 comprises 17 residues. Looked up from germline, CDR1 is GTSNPN and CDR2 is SVGIG (reference sequence). Trimming removed 0 bases from V and 0 bases from J, with 17 bases in between. The variable domain in full, with the rest retrieved from reference TRBV30 and TRBJ1-2, is SQTIHQWPATLVQPVGSPLSLECTVEGTSNPNLYWYRQAAGRGLQLLFYSVGIGQISSEVPQNLSASRPQDRQFILSSKKLLLSDSGFYLCAWSVLTGLGPNYGYTFGSGTRLTVV.

V usage is TRBV15 and J usage is TRBJ1-3, with D possibly being TRBD1 (5 bases). CDR1 is LNHNV and CDR2 is YYDKDF in the germline V gene (reference sequence). The germline V and J ends were trimmed by 3 bases and 0 bases, with 9 bases remaining between them. The CDR3 runs to 15 residues. CDR3 sequence (DNA): TGTGCCACCAGCAGGGGGACTTCCTCTGGAAACACCATATATTTT. Translating it yields CATSRGTSSGNTIYF. Using reference TRBV15 and TRBJ1-3 for the parts outside the CDR3, the full variable domain is DAMVIQNPRYQVTQFGKPVTLSCSQTLNHNVMYWYQQKSSQAPKLLFHYYDKDFNNEADTPDNFQSRRPNTSFCFLDIRSPGLGDTAMYLCATSRGTSSGNTIYFGEGSWLTVV.

This chain joins TRBV5-4 and TRBJ1-1, with D uncertain. Germline V gene data show CDR1 as SGHNT and CDR2 as YYREEE (reference sequence). This CDR3 comprises 13 residues. With 5 bases removed from V and 1 base from J, the gap between germline ends came to 9 bases. The CDR3 is CASRNAGNTEAFF. In DNA, the CDR3 is TGTGCCAGCAGAAATGCCGGGAACACTGAAGCTTTCTTT.

The V call is TRBV5-1, the J call TRBJ1-3; perhaps TRBD1 as D (5 bases). Trimming shortened V by 6 bases and J by 4 bases, and 14 bases separated the two germline ends. The CDR3 consists of 14 residues. Germline V gene sequence: CDR1 SGHRS, CDR2 YFSETQ. The CDR3 DNA follows: TGCGCCAGCAACCTCAGGGTCGAGGGAAACACCATATATTTT. It codes for CASNLRVEGNTIYF. Filled out from reference TRBV5-1 and TRBJ1-3, the complete variable domain reads KAGVTQTPRYLIKTRGQQVTLSCSPISGHRSVSWYQQTPGQGLQFLFEYFSETQRNKGNFPGRFSGRQFSNSRSEMNVSTLELGDSALYLCASNLRVEGNTIYFGEGSWLTVV.

This clone was recorded at least ten times. The V and J genes are TRBV27 and TRBJ1-3, with TRBD1 identical over 9 bases. The CDR3 extends over 17 amino acids. V lost 4 bases to trimming and J lost 4 bases; unmatched junction nucleotides: 11. Germline CDR1 and CDR2: MNHEY and SMNVEV (reference sequence). For the CDR3, the DNA is TGTGCCAGCAGTTACGTAGAACAGGGGGCGCCCGGAAACACCATATATTTT. Protein product: CASSYVEQGAPGNTIYF.

The CDR3, as DNA: TGCGCCAGCAGCCAAGAATATGAGCAGGGTGAGCAGTTCTTC. It yields the protein CASSQEYEQGEQFF. This sequence joins TRBV4-1 and TRBJ2-1; tentatively, D is TRBD1 (5 bases). Per the germline V gene, CDR1 is MGHRA and CDR2 is YSYEKL. Trimming stripped 0 bases from V and 9 bases from J, with 12 bases between. The CDR3 is 14 amino acids.

The V gene is TRBV18, the J gene TRBJ2-1; D is perhaps TRBD2 (5 bases). Germline V lookup: CDR1 KGHSH, CDR2 LQKENI. The length of the CDR3 is 16 residues. Between the trimmed V and J ends, which lost 3 bases and 8 bases, there was a span of 20 bases. The CDR3 loop reads CASSPLGSAGRDEQFF. The CDR3 DNA follows: TGTGCCAGCTCACCCTTAGGTAGCGCGGGTCGGGATGAGCAGTTCTTC. Using reference TRBV18 and TRBJ2-1 for the parts outside the CDR3, the full variable domain is NAGVMQNPRHLVRRRGQEARLRCSPMKGHSHVYWYRQLPEEGLKFMVYLQKENIIDESGMPKERFSAEFPKEGPSILRIQQVVRGDSAAYFCASSPLGSAGRDEQFFGPGTRLTVL.

The chain carries TRBV5-1 and TRBJ1-5; unclear D gene. The germline V gene encodes CDR1 SGHRS and CDR2 YFSETQ. Deletions cut 1 base from V and 0 bases from J, with 8 bases between. This CDR3 comprises 15 residues. Written as DNA, the CDR3 is TGCGCCAGCAGCTTGAATGGAGGTAGCAATCAGCCCCAGCATTTT. This codes for CASSLNGGSNQPQHF. The variable domain in full, with the rest retrieved from reference TRBV5-1 and TRBJ1-5, is KAGVTQTPRYLIKTRGQQVTLSCSPISGHRSVSWYQQTPGQGLQFLFEYFSETQRNKGNFPGRFSGRQFSNSRSEMNVSTLELGDSALYLCASSLNGGSNQPQHFGDGTRLSIL.

The genes are TRBV7-2 and TRBJ1-1, with D maybe TRBD1 (6 bases). V was cut by 5 bases and J by 0 bases, with 19 bases left in between. The CDR3 contains 17 residues. The germline V gene encodes CDR1 SGHTA and CDR2 FQGNSA. CDR3 coding DNA: TGTGCCAGCAGCCCCGGTTCGGGGGGGGCTATGAACACTGAAGCTTTCTTT. It codes for CASSPGSGGAMNTEAFF.

This clone was counted a single time. The DNA of the CDR3 is TGTGCCATCAGTAAGACAGGGGACAATTCACCCCTCCACTTT. This codes for CAISKTGDNSPLHF. The chain couples TRBV10-3 to TRBJ1-6; 8 positions match TRBD1. Germline V gene sequence: CDR1 ENHRY, CDR2 SYGVKD. V was pared by 5 bases and J by 7 bases, with 4 bases of the junction left unmatched. This CDR3 has 14 amino acids.